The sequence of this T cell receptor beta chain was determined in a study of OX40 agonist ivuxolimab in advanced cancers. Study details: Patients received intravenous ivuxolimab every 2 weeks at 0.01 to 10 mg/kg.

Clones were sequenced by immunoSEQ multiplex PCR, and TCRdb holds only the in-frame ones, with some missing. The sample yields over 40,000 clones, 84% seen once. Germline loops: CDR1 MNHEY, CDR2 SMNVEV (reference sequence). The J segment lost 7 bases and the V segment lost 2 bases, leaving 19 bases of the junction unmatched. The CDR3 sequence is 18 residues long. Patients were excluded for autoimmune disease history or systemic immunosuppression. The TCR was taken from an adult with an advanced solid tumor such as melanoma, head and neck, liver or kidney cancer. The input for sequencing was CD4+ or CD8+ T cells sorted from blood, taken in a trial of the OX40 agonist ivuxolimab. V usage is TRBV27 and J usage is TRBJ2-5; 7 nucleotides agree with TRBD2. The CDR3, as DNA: TGTGCCAGCAGTTTAAGGGGAAGGGGAGGGACTGATATTGGGACCCAGTACTTC. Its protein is CASSLRGRGGTDIGTQYF.